These T cell receptor beta chains were read from a single sample in a study of a mutant IDH1 vaccine in newly diagnosed glioma. Only in-frame clones appear in the TCRdb table, and some are missing; sequencing was by immunoSEQ multiplex PCR. The sample has roughly 60,000 clones; roughly 71% are singletons. No antigen has been identified for these receptors. The sample in question was PBMCs, obtained from a glioma patient whose treatment included an IDH1 peptide vaccine. The receptor source for this set is a man aged 45-60 years with glioma. Both conserved end residues are part of each CDR3. The D gene is left open where the match is weak. Rows give clone size only sometimes, using once, few, many, or a class for an expanded clone.

D | size | J | V | CDR3 | DNA
NA | NA | TRBJ1-6 | TRBV5-6 | CASSFDGNSPLHF | TGTGCCAGCAGCTTTGACGGTAATTCACCCCTCCACTTT
NA | NA | TRBJ1-1 | TRBV4-1 | CASSPPRGAIGMNTEAFF | TGCGCCAGCAGCCCTCCCCGGGGGGCTATTGGGATGAACACTGAAGCTTTCTTT
NA | few | TRBJ2-7 | TRBV18 | CASSPPSKEAYEQYF | TGTGCCAGCTCACCACCATCCAAGGAGGCCTACGAGCAGTACTTC
TRBD1 | NA | TRBJ2-7 | TRBV5-6 | CASTWTGPSYEQYF | TGTGCCAGCACCTGGACAGGGCCCTCCTACGAGCAGTACTTC
TRBD1 | NA | TRBJ1-4 | TRBV7-9 | CASSSFRDRGLGNEKLFF | TGTGCCAGCAGCTCGTTCCGGGACAGGGGGCTTGGTAATGAAAAACTGTTTTTT
NA | NA | TRBJ1-4 | TRBV30 | CASEDPAGEKLFF | TGTGCCTCCGAGGACCCTGCCGGTGAAAAACTGTTTTTT
NA | few | TRBJ2-5 | TRBV7-7 | CASSLGGLKETQYF | TGTGCTAGCAGCTTAGGGGGACTCAAAGAGACCCAGTACTTC
NA | NA | TRBJ2-3 | TRBV20-1 | CSATSTDTQYF | TGCAGTGCTACCAGCACAGATACGCAGTATTTT
TRBD1 | NA | TRBJ1-2 | TRBV5-5 | CASSRRAGTETSNYGYTF | TGTGCCAGCAGCCGACGGGCGGGGACAGAGACCTCTAACTATGGCTACACCTTC
TRBD1 | NA | TRBJ1-5 | TRBV5-1 | CASSLGDRQGGQPQHF | TGCGCCAGCAGCTTGGGGGACCGACAGGGAGGTCAGCCCCAGCATTTT
NA | once | TRBJ2-2 | TRBV5-5 | CASRGEEGTGELFF | TGTGCCAGCAGGGGGGAGGAGGGCACCGGGGAGCTGTTTTTT
NA | NA | TRBJ2-7 | TRBV4-1 | CASSQQTLRGDEQYF | TGCGCCAGCAGCCAACAGACGCTTCGAGGGGACGAGCAGTACTTC
NA | NA | TRBJ1-6 | TRBV9 | CASQSTRNSPLHF | TGTGCCAGCCAATCCACGCGCAATTCACCCCTCCACTTT
NA | NA | TRBJ1-5 | TRBV2 | CASSEERYSNQPQHF | TGTGCCAGCAGTGAAGAGAGATATAGCAATCAGCCCCAGCATTTT
TRBD1 | few | TRBJ2-7 | TRBV7-3 | CASSLGTGHGEQYF | TGTGCCAGCAGCCTCGGGACAGGGCATGGGGAGCAGTACTTC
NA | NA | TRBJ2-7 | TRBV14 | CASSQGGKVYEQYF | TGTGCCAGCAGCCAAGGAGGGAAAGTCTACGAGCAGTACTTC
NA | once | TRBJ2-3 | TRBV29-1 | CSVEGCITDTQYF | TGCAGCGTTGAAGGGTGTATCACAGATACGCAGTATTTT
NA | NA | TRBJ2-5 | TRBV20-1 | CSASPKETQYF | TGCAGTGCTAGTCCCAAGGAGACCCAGTACTTC
NA | NA | TRBJ2-6 | TRBV5-1 | CASSQGVTYSGANVLTF | TGCGCCAGCAGCCAAGGGGTTACATACTCTGGGGCCAACGTCCTGACTTTC
NA | few | TRBJ1-3 | TRBV7-6 | CASSLAGGNTIYF | TGTGCCAGCAGCTTAGCGGGGGGAAACACCATATATTTT
NA | NA | TRBJ1-1 | TRBV30 | CAWSQRNTEAFF | TGTGCCTGGAGTCAGAGGAACACTGAAGCTTTCTTT
TRBD1 | large | TRBJ1-6 | TRBV6-4 | CASSDTRQGHSPLHF | TGTGCCAGCAGTGACACCCGACAGGGCCATTCACCCCTCCACTTT
NA | NA | TRBJ2-7 | TRBV19 | CASSLMGGEGNEQYF | TGTGCCAGTAGTCTTATGGGGGGAGAAGGGAACGAGCAGTACTTC
NA | NA | TRBJ2-3 | TRBV11-1 | CASSPRSSTQYF | TGTGCCAGCAGCCCCCGGAGTAGTACGCAGTATTTT
TRBD1 | NA | TRBJ1-2 | TRBV7-2 | CASSPKGTGGIFGYGYTF | TGTGCCAGCAGCCCAAAGGGGACAGGGGGCATTTTCGGCTATGGCTACACCTTC
NA | NA | TRBJ1-4 | TRBV6-1 | CASSERQYEKLFF | TGTGCCAGCAGTGAAAGACAGTATGAAAAACTGTTTTTT
TRBD1 | few | TRBJ1-1 | TRBV19 | CASKQGAAEAFF | TGTGCCAGTAAACAGGGGGCCGCTGAAGCTTTCTTT
NA | NA | TRBJ1-2 | TRBV29-1 | CSMGEVGGYTF | TGCAGTATGGGCGAGGTCGGAGGCTACACCTTC
NA | few | TRBJ1-1 | TRBV7-2 | CASSLGTVTEAFF | TGTGCCAGCAGCTTAGGGACGGTAACTGAAGCTTTCTTT
NA | NA | TRBJ1-5 | TRBV28 | CASSFGREDQPQHF | TGTGCCAGCAGTTTTGGACGGGAAGATCAGCCCCAGCATTTT
TRBD1 | NA | TRBJ2-7 | TRBV5-1 | CASSLGQGAAYEQYF | TGCGCCAGCAGCTTGGGTCAGGGGGCGGCCTACGAGCAGTACTTC
NA | NA | TRBJ1-1 | TRBV2 | CARSGSGEANTEAFF | TGTGCCAGATCAGGATCAGGGGAGGCGAACACTGAAGCTTTCTTT
TRBD2 | NA | TRBJ2-1 | TRBV10-3 | CAISESESGGASYNEQFF | TGTGCCATCAGTGAGTCAGAGAGCGGGGGGGCCTCCTACAATGAGCAGTTCTTC
NA | few | TRBJ2-2 | TRBV30 | CAWSDGYGELFF | TGTGCCTGGAGTGATGGGTATGGGGAGCTGTTTTTT
TRBD1 | NA | TRBJ1-3 | TRBV7-3 | CASSLTGGGNTIYF | TGTGCCAGCAGCCTGACAGGGGGAGGAAACACCATATATTTT
NA | NA | TRBJ2-2 | TRBV6-5 | CASSYGGTGELFF | TGTGCCAGCAGTTACGGGGGAACCGGGGAGCTGTTTTTT
NA | NA | TRBJ2-3 | TRBV5-1 | CASSLGGTLSTDTQYF | TGCGCCAGCAGCTTGGGTGGCACCCTTAGCACAGATACGCAGTATTTT
NA | NA | TRBJ1-6 | TRBV30 | CAWKMSGIGPPLHF | TGTGCCTGGAAGATGTCGGGAATCGGCCCACCCCTCCACTTT
NA | NA | TRBJ2-7 | TRBV2 | CASSEIQGSYEQYF | TGTGCCAGCAGTGAAATCCAGGGTAGTTACGAGCAGTACTTC
NA | NA | TRBJ2-2 | TRBV4-1 | CASSLGQRSRELFF | TGCGCCAGCAGCCTCGGACAGAGATCTCGGGAGCTGTTTTTT
TRBD2 | NA | TRBJ2-3 | TRBV7-9 | CASSLGGLAGLTDTQYF | TGTGCCAGCAGCTTAGGGGGACTAGCGGGGCTCACAGATACGCAGTATTTT
NA | NA | TRBJ1-3 | TRBV7-2 | CASSLNQGPIYF | TGTGCCAGCAGCTTAAATCAGGGTCCCATATATTTT
TRBD1 | NA | TRBJ2-7 | TRBV30 | CAWSVPGQGLHEQYF | TGTGCCTGGAGTGTACCGGGACAGGGTTTACACGAGCAGTACTTC
NA | NA | TRBJ1-2 | TRBV5-4 | CASSLPPGDVGYTF | TGTGCCAGCAGCTTGCCCCCAGGGGATGTCGGCTACACCTTC
TRBD1 | NA | TRBJ2-7 | TRBV2 | CASSNFERTGSHEQYF | TGTGCCAGCAGCAATTTCGAAAGGACAGGCAGCCACGAGCAGTACTTC
TRBD2 | NA | TRBJ2-1 | TRBV2 | CASSELGSGGLSYNEQFF | TGTGCCAGCAGTGAGTTGGGTAGCGGGGGCCTTAGCTACAATGAGCAGTTCTTC
NA | NA | TRBJ2-5 | TRBV5-6 | CASSLKGWETQYF | TGTGCCAGCAGCTTGAAGGGGTGGGAGACCCAGTACTTC
NA | NA | TRBJ2-1 | TRBV4-1 | CASSQDPATPHEQFF | TGCGCCAGCAGCCAAGATCCCGCTACCCCCCATGAGCAGTTCTTC
NA | NA | TRBJ1-4 | TRBV4-1 | CASSHQGATNEKLFF | TGCGCCAGCAGCCACCAGGGAGCAACTAATGAAAAACTGTTTTTT
TRBD1 | NA | TRBJ2-7 | TRBV5-6 | CASSFGTGPSIYEQYF | TGTGCCAGCAGCTTCGGGACAGGGCCTTCGATTTACGAGCAGTACTTC
NA | NA | TRBJ1-5 | TRBV5-6 | CASSLGPRQPQHF | TGTGCCAGCAGCTTGGGCCCCCGCCAGCCCCAGCATTTT
NA | NA | TRBJ1-4 | TRBV5-4 | CASSRGTDENEKLFF | TGTGCCAGCAGCCGCGGCACAGACGAAAATGAAAAACTGTTTTTT
TRBD2 | once | TRBJ2-3 | TRBV5-1 | CASSSRLAGGRADTQYF | TGCGCCAGCAGCTCCCGACTAGCGGGGGGAAGGGCAGATACGCAGTATTTT
NA | NA | TRBJ2-7 | TRBV9 | CASSSRAAEQYF | TGTGCCAGCAGCTCTCGGGCGGCCGAGCAGTACTTC
TRBD1 | few | TRBJ1-1 | TRBV30 | CAWGQGGGEAFF | TGTGCCTGGGGACAGGGTGGTGGTGAAGCTTTCTTT